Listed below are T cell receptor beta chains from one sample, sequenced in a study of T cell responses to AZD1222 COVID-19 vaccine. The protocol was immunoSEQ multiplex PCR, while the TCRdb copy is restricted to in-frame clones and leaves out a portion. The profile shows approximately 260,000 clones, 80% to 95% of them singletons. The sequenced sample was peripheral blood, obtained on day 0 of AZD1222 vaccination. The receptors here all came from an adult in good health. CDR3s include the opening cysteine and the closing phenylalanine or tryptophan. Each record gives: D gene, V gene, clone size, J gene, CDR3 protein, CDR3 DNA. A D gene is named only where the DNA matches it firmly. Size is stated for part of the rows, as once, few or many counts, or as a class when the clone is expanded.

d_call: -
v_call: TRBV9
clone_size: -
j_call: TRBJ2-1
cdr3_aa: CASSVAGRRGEQFF
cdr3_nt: TGTGCCAGCAGCGTAGCGGGGCGGAGGGGTGAGCAGTTCTTC

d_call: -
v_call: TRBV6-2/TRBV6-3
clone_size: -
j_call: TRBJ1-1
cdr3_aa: CASSLRSSEAFF
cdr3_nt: TGTGCCAGCAGCCTCAGGTCATCTGAAGCTTTCTTT

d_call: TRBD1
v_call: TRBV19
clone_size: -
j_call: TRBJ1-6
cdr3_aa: CASSMGQGGSPLHF
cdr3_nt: TGTGCCAGTAGTATGGGACAGGGGGGCTCACCCCTCCACTTT

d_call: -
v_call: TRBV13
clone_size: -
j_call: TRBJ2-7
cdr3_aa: CASSSGPGQQYF
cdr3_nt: TGTGCCAGCAGCTCCGGGCCCGGGCAGCAGTACTTC

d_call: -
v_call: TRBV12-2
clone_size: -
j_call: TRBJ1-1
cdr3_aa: CASRLAELGGTEAFF
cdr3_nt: TGTGCAAGTCGCTTAGCGGAGCTGGGAGGTACTGAAGCTTTCTTT

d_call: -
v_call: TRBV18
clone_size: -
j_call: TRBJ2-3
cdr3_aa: CASSDTSHFTDTQYF
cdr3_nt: TGTGCCAGCTCAGACACTAGCCACTTCACAGATACGCAGTATTTT

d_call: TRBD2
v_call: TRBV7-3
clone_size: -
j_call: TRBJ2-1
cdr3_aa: CASIGTSGSSYNEQFF
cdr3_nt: TGTGCCAGCATCGGGACTAGCGGGAGCTCCTACAATGAGCAGTTCTTC

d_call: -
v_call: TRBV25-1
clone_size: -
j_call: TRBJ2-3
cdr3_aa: CASGDAGLFTDTQYF
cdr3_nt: TGTGCCAGCGGCGACGCCGGGCTATTCACAGATACGCAGTATTTT

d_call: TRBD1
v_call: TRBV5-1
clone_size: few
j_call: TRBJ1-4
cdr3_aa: CASSPDRGNEKLFF
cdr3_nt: TGCGCCAGCAGCCCGGACAGGGGCAATGAAAAACTGTTTTTT

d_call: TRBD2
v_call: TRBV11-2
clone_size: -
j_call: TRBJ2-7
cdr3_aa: CASSLGLAGSYEQYF
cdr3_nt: TGTGCCAGCAGCTTAGGACTAGCGGGCTCCTACGAGCAGTACTTC

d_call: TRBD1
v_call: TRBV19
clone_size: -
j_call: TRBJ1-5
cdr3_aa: CASSRNGQAHQPQHF
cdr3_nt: TGTGCCAGTAGTAGAAATGGACAGGCCCATCAGCCCCAGCATTTT

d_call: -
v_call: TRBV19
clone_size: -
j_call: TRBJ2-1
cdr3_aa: CASSIGTNNEQFF
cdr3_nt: TGTGCCAGTAGTATAGGCACAAACAATGAGCAGTTCTTC

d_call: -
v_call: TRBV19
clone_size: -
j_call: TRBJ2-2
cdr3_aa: CASHSGGENTGELFF
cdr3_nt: TGTGCCAGCCATTCCGGTGGGGAAAACACCGGGGAGCTGTTTTTT

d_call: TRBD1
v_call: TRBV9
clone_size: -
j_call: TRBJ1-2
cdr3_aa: CASSGGGRSNYGYTF
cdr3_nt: TGTGCCAGCAGCGGAGGGGGCAGGTCAAACTATGGCTACACCTTC

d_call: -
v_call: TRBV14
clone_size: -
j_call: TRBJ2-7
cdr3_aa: CASSQVQGTYEQYF
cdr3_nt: TGTGCCAGCAGCCAGGTCCAGGGGACCTACGAGCAGTACTTC

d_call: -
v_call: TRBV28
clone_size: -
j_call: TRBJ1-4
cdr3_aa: CASSLVGLGRATNEKLFF
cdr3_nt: TGTGCCAGCAGTTTAGTAGGGTTGGGCCGAGCAACTAATGAAAAACTGTTTTTT

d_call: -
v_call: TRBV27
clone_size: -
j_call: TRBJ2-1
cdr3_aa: CASSLSGRYNEQFF
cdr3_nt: TGTGCCAGCAGTTTATCTGGCAGATACAATGAGCAGTTCTTC

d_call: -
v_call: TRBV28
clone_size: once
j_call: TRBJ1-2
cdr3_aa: CASSPGTVFGYTF
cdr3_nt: TGTGCCAGCAGCCCCGGGACGGTCTTTGGCTACACCTTC

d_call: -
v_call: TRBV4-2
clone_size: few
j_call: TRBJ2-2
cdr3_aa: CASSPQGFVDTGELFF
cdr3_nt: TGTGCCAGCAGCCCACAGGGATTTGTTGACACCGGGGAGCTGTTTTTT

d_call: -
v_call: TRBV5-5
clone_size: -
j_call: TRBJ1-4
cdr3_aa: CASSLRQMNEKLFF
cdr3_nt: TGTGCCAGCAGCTTGCGACAGATGAATGAAAAACTGTTTTTT

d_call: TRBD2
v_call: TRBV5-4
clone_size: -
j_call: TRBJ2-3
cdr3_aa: CASSSAGADTQYF
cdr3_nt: TGTGCCAGCAGCTCGGCGGGGGCAGATACGCAGTATTTT

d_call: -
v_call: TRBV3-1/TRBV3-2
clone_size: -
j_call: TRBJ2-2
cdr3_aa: CASSGYTGTGELFF
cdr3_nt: TGTGCCAGCAGCGGTTATACAGGGACCGGGGAGCTGTTTTTT

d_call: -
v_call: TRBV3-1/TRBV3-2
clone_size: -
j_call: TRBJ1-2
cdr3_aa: CASSQGTQGLSNTF
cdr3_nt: TGTGCCAGCAGCCAAGGAACACAGGGCCTCTCCAACACCTTC

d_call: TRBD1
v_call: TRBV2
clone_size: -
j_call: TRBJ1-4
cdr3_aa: CASSPGTGGYEKLFF
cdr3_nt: TGTGCCAGCAGTCCGGGGACAGGGGGGTATGAAAAACTGTTTTTT

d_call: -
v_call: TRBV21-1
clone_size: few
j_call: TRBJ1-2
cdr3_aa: CASSNFRAGGYTF
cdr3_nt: TGTGCCAGCAGCAACTTCCGGGCGGGAGGCTACACCTTC

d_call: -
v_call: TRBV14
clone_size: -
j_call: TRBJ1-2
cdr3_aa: CASSQTVGGYTF
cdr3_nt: TGTGCCAGCAGCCAGACAGTGGGTGGCTACACCTTC

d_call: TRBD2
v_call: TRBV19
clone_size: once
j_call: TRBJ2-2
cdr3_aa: CASSMSGLNTGELFF
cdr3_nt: TGTGCCAGTAGTATGTCGGGACTAAACACCGGGGAGCTGTTTTTT

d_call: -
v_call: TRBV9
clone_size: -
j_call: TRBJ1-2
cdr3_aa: CASSSTGNYGYTF
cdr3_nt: TGTGCCAGCAGCTCCACAGGGAACTATGGCTACACCTTC

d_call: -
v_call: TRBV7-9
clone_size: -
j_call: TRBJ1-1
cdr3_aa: CASSATIEAFF
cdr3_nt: TGTGCCAGCAGCGCGACGATTGAAGCTTTCTTT

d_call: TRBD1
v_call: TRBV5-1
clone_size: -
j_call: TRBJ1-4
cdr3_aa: CASSLSRTGKEKLFF
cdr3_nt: TGCGCCAGCAGCCTGAGTCGGACAGGGAAAGAAAAACTGTTTTTT

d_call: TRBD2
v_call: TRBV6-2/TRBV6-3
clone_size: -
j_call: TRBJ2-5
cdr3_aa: CASSYSTSGGPENTAQYF
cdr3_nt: TGTGCCAGCAGTTATTCGACTAGCGGGGGGCCCGAGAATACGGCCCAGTACTTC

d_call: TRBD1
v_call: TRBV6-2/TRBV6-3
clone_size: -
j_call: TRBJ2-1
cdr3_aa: CASSYGDRGVF
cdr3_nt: TGTGCCAGCAGTTATGGAGACAGGGGGGTCTTC

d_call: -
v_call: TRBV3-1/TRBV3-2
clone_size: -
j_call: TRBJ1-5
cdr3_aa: CASSQGGISNQPQHF
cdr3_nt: TGTGCCAGCAGCCAAGGTGGGATTAGCAATCAGCCCCAGCATTTT

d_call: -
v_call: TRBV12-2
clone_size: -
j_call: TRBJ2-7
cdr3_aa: CASRPPGGGFYEQYF
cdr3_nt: TGTGCAAGTCGCCCTCCGGGCGGGGGGTTCTACGAGCAGTACTTC

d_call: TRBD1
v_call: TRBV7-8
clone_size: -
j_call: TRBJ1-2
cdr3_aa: CASSSTGGLYGYTF
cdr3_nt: TGTGCCAGCAGCTCGACAGGGGGGCTCTATGGCTACACCTTC

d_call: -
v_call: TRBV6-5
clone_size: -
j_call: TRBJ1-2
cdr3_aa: CASIYGDRGYTF
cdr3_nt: TGTGCCAGCATCTACGGGGATCGGGGCTACACCTTC

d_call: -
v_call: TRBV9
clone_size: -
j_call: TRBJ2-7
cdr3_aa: CASSPRADGPLSYEQYF
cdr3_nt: TGTGCCAGCAGCCCCCGGGCCGACGGTCCCCTCTCCTACGAGCAGTACTTC

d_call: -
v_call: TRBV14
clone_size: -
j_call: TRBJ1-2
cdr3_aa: CASSQTKRAEGYTF
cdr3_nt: TGTGCCAGCAGCCAAACGAAAAGGGCTGAGGGCTACACCTTC

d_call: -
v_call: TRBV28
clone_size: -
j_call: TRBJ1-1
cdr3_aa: CASSLGLPPEAFF
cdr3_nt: TGTGCCAGCAGTTTAGGACTCCCCCCTGAAGCTTTCTTT

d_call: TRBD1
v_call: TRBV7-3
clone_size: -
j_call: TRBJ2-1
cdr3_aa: CASSLATGAEQFF
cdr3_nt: TGTGCCAGCAGCTTAGCCACAGGGGCTGAGCAGTTCTTC

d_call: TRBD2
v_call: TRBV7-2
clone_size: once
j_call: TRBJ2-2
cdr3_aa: CASSRGGAETGELFF
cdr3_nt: TGTGCCAGCAGCCGCGGGGGGGCCGAGACCGGGGAGCTGTTTTTT

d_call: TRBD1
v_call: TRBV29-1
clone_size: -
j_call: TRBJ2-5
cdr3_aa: CSVVVDRGRETQYF
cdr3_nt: TGCAGCGTTGTGGTGGACAGGGGCAGAGAGACCCAGTACTTC

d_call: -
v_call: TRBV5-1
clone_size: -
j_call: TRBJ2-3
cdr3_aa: CASSDANPTDTQYF
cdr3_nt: TGCGCCAGCTCCGACGCTAACCCCACAGATACGCAGTATTTT

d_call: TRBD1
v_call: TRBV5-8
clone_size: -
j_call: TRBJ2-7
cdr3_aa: CASSSGQGSVYEQYF
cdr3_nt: TGTGCCAGCAGCTCCGGACAGGGGAGCGTCTACGAGCAGTACTTC

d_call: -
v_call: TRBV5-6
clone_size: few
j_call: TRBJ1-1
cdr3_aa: CASSLAVGVPEAFF
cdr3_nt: TGTGCCAGCAGCTTGGCCGTGGGGGTCCCTGAAGCTTTCTTT

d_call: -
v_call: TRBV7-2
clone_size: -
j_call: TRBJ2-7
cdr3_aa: CASIPGPGRRNEQYF
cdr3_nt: TGTGCCAGCATCCCCGGCCCAGGGAGGAGAAACGAGCAGTACTTC

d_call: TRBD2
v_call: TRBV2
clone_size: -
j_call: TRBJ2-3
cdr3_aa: CASMGGGTDTQYF
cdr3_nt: TGTGCCAGCATGGGAGGGGGCACAGATACGCAGTATTTT

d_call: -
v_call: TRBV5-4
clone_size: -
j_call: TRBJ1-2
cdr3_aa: CASSLPGPRYGYTF
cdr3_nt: TGTGCCAGCAGCTTGCCGGGGCCGCGCTATGGCTACACCTTC

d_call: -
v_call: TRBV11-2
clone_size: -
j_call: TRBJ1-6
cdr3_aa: CASSSPWALHF
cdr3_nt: TGTGCCAGCAGCTCCCCTTGGGCCCTCCACTTT

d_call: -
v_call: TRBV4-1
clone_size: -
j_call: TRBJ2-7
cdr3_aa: CASSLYQSYEQYF
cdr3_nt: TGCGCCAGCAGCCTCTACCAGTCCTACGAGCAGTACTTC

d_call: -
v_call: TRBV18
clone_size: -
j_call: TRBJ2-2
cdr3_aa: CASSPGTNTGELFF
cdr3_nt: TGTGCCAGCTCACCCGGGACTAACACCGGGGAGCTGTTTTTT

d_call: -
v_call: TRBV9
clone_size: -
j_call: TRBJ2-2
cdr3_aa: CASSSRQDPTGELFF
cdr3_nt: TGTGCCAGCAGCTCGCGGCAGGACCCTACCGGGGAGCTGTTTTTT

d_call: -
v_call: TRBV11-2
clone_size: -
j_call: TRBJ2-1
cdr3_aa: CASSSDSTIYNEQFF
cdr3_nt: TGTGCCAGCAGCTCGGACAGTACAATTTACAATGAGCAGTTCTTC